The T cell receptor beta chain described here comes from a study of T-cell reconstitution after alpha-beta-depleted transplantation in children. Notes on the study in general: Expanded graft clones numbering several hundred reportedly gave rise to alpha-beta T cells about two months after transplant.

Comments on this clonotype: Its specificity is not known.

Germline CDR1 and CDR2: MGHRA and YSYEKL. V was shortened by 2 bases and J by 0 bases, with 12 bases between the two germline ends. This CDR3 has 16 residues. It was with unique molecular identifiers that the TCRbeta library was prepared. Via MiXCR, TCRdb re-called the PCR reads, giving one row per CDR3 protein. This sample carries under 400,000 distinct CDR3 sequences, over 20% of them seen once, and the ten largest clones take roughly 9.7%. This receptor was obtained from a male patient younger than 18 who had a stem cell transplant for acute lymphoblastic leukemia, so the T cells may come from the graft donor. This sequence joins TRBV4-1 and TRBJ2-3; no reliable D call. Sequencing used PBMCs, mostly from graft donor cells, obtained 180 days after TCRalphabeta/CD19-depleted stem cell transplant. The CDR3, as DNA: TGCGCCAGCAGCCAAAATTCGGCACTTAGCACAGATACGCAGTATTTT. This gives the protein CASSQNSALSTDTQYF.